The rows below give T cell receptor beta chains drawn from one sample of a study of T cells in tumors after PD-1 blockade. Repertoires were generated with immunoSEQ multiplex PCR, while TCRdb's copy carries only in-frame clones and drops some. The data hold some 43,000 clones, with 81% observed a single time. Source: PBMCs, taken before anti-PD-1 treatment. The receptors here all came from a human donor with basal cell carcinoma. The CDR3 runs from the conserved cysteine through the conserved F or W. The order of the fields is J gene, clone size, D gene, V gene, CDR3 DNA, CDR3 protein. A D gene is named only where the DNA matches it firmly. Not all rows give a size; the values are once, few, many and, for expanded clones, a class.

TRBJ2-7,few,TRBD1,TRBV2,TGTGCCAGCAGGAATGATCGGACAGGGACCGAGCAGTACTTC,CASRNDRTGTEQYF
TRBJ2-2,-,TRBD2,TRBV5-5,TGTGCCAGCAGCTTGGGACTAGCACTAAACACCGGGGAGCTGTTTTTT,CASSLGLALNTGELFF
TRBJ1-2,-,-,TRBV6-1,TGTGCCAGCAGTGAAGAGGCGTGGTGGAACTATGGCTACACCTTC,CASSEEAWWNYGYTF
TRBJ2-6,-,-,TRBV5-4,TGTGCCAGCAGCTTCAGTGGCTCTGGGGCCAACGTCCTGACTTTC,CASSFSGSGANVLTF
TRBJ2-5,-,-,TRBV7-9,TGTGCCAGCAGCTTAGTTAGGGGTTACCAAGAGACCCAGTACTTC,CASSLVRGYQETQYF
TRBJ2-7,once,-,TRBV28,TGTGCCAGCAGTTCAACGTACGAGCAGTACTTC,CASSSTYEQYF
TRBJ2-7,-,TRBD2,TRBV18,TGTGCCAGCTCGCCAGGACTAGCGATTAACTACGAGCAGTACTTC,CASSPGLAINYEQYF
TRBJ2-5,-,TRBD2,TRBV4-1,TGCGCCAGCAGCCAAGTTCCCGGGGGGGCGGGGGGCCAAGAGACCCAGTACTTC,CASSQVPGGAGGQETQYF
TRBJ2-2,-,TRBD1,TRBV5-4,TGTGCCAGCAGCCTAGGGACAGGATCCAACACCGGGGAGCTGTTTTTT,CASSLGTGSNTGELFF
TRBJ2-3,-,-,TRBV6-4,TGTGCCAGCAGTGACTCGATGGAGGGGTCAGATACGCAGTATTTT,CASSDSMEGSDTQYF
TRBJ2-2,few,-,TRBV4-2,TGTGCCAGCAGCCAAGCGGCCACCCGGGACGGGGAGCTGTTTTTT,CASSQAATRDGELFF
TRBJ2-7,few,TRBD2,TRBV6-5,TGTGCCACTAAACGCGGGGGGAGTTACGAGCAGTACTTC,CATKRGGSYEQYF
TRBJ1-5,-,TRBD1,TRBV30,TGTGCCGGGGGACAGGGCGGCGGCCAGCCCCAGCATTTT,CAGGQGGGQPQHF
TRBJ2-1,-,-,TRBV3-1/TRBV3-2,TGTGCCAGCAGCCCTAGGGGGAGAAACAATGAGCAGTTCTTC,CASSPRGRNNEQFF
TRBJ2-1,few,TRBD2,TRBV4-1,TGCGCCAGCAGCCAACCGACTAGCGGGGGGGCCAGGTTTGAGCAGTTCTTC,CASSQPTSGGARFEQFF
TRBJ1-1,once,-,TRBV29-1,TGCAGCGTTGAAGAGGGGTATAGGAACACTGAAGCTTTCTTT,CSVEEGYRNTEAFF
TRBJ2-6,-,-,TRBV6-1,TGTGCCAGCAGTGAAGGCAGGGCTGGGGCCAACGTCCTGACTTTC,CASSEGRAGANVLTF
TRBJ1-1,-,-,TRBV4-2,TGTGCCAGCAGCCAAGACCTTGAGCTAGGGATAGGGAACACTGAAGCTTTCTTT,CASSQDLELGIGNTEAFF
TRBJ1-1,-,-,TRBV2,TGTGCCAGCAGCCCCAGGGCGGCGAACACTGAAGCTTTCTTT,CASSPRAANTEAFF
TRBJ2-7,-,-,TRBV7-2,TGTGCCAGCAGCTTAGCGGGGGGGGCCAAGAGGACGGGAGAGCAGTACTTC,CASSLAGGAKRTGEQYF
TRBJ2-1,-,TRBD2,TRBV4-1,TGCGCCAGCAGCCAAGTCTTTAGCGGGGGGGCCGTTTCTGATGAGCAGTTCTTC,CASSQVFSGGAVSDEQFF
TRBJ2-5,-,-,TRBV5-6,TGTGCCAGCAGCTTGTATCGACGCGAAGGGACCCAGTACTTC,CASSLYRREGTQYF
TRBJ2-3,-,-,TRBV4-1,TGCGCCAGCAGCCCGCTGGATTTGCGACAGGGCACAGATACGCAGTATTTT,CASSPLDLRQGTDTQYF
TRBJ2-7,few,-,TRBV4-1,TGCGCCAGCAGCCAAGATCTAAGGGAGCAGTACTTC,CASSQDLREQYF
TRBJ1-2,-,TRBD1,TRBV10-3,TGTGCCATCCGTCAAGACAGGGCCTATGGCTACACCTTC,CAIRQDRAYGYTF
TRBJ2-2,-,TRBD1,TRBV5-1,TGCGCCAGCAGCTGGGCACAGGGGGCCCGGGACACCGGGGAGCTGTTTTTT,CASSWAQGARDTGELFF
TRBJ2-3,-,-,TRBV11-3,TGTGCCAGCAGCCCCGACCAGGGGTCTTCTAGCACAGATACGCAGTATTTT,CASSPDQGSSSTDTQYF
TRBJ2-1,-,-,TRBV5-1,TGCGCCAGCAGCCGGGACTCGCACAATGAGCAGTTCTTC,CASSRDSHNEQFF
TRBJ1-4,-,-,TRBV19,TGTGCCAGTAGTAACAGGGTCAATGAAAAACTGTTTTTT,CASSNRVNEKLFF
TRBJ2-4,-,TRBD1,TRBV18,TGTGCCAGCTCAACGGGACAGGGGATGGCCAAAAACATTCAGTACTTC,CASSTGQGMAKNIQYF
TRBJ1-6,-,TRBD1,TRBV19,TGTGCCAGTAGTAAATGGACAGGGAGGGATTCACCCCTCCACTTT,CASSKWTGRDSPLHF
TRBJ2-1,-,-,TRBV5-1,TGCGCCAGCAGCTTGATGCCGGGGGCCTACAATGAGCAGTTCTTC,CASSLMPGAYNEQFF
TRBJ2-7,-,-,TRBV29-1,TGCAGCGTTGAAGGGCTGCGAGGGGGAGAGCAGTACTTC,CSVEGLRGGEQYF
TRBJ2-1,-,-,TRBV5-5,TGTGCCAGCAGCCAAAGGCCGGCAGAAGTTTACAATGAGCAGTTCTTC,CASSQRPAEVYNEQFF
TRBJ2-5,-,-,TRBV14,TGTGCCAGCAGCCAATTGGTGCAAGAGACCCAGTACTTC,CASSQLVQETQYF
TRBJ1-5,-,-,TRBV28,TGTGCCAGCAGCCGATGGGACCTTCGTACTTTCAATCAGCCCCAGCATTTT,CASSRWDLRTFNQPQHF
TRBJ2-3,-,-,TRBV7-2,TGTGCCAGCAGCTTAGTGGGATCTGCAGATACGCAGTATTTT,CASSLVGSADTQYF
TRBJ1-1,once,-,TRBV6-5,TGTGCCAGCAACGAACGGGGCTTAACTGAAGCTTTCTTT,CASNERGLTEAFF
TRBJ2-5,-,-,TRBV5-1,TGCGCCAGCAGCATTGATGGGACCCAGTACTTC,CASSIDGTQYF
TRBJ1-2,-,TRBD1,TRBV9,TGTGCCAGCAGCGTAGAAGACAGGGGCCCTGTCTATGGCTACACCTTC,CASSVEDRGPVYGYTF
TRBJ2-1,-,-,TRBV2,TGTGCCAGCACCAGGGGACCTGAGCAGTTCTTC,CASTRGPEQFF
TRBJ1-5,-,-,TRBV19,TGTGCCAGTAGTAGGGGGGAAAGTCAGCCCCAGCATTTT,CASSRGESQPQHF
TRBJ2-7,once,-,TRBV28,TGTGCCAGCAGAACTTCGACAGGGAGGTACGAGCAGTACTTC,CASRTSTGRYEQYF
TRBJ2-3,-,TRBD2,TRBV10-3,TGTGCCATCAGTGACCCTACTAGCGGGGGCGGGGATACGCAGTATTTT,CAISDPTSGGGDTQYF
TRBJ1-3,-,-,TRBV5-1,TGCGCCAGCAGCATGTGGGACTCCAGCTCTGGAAACACCATATATTTT,CASSMWDSSSGNTIYF
TRBJ1-1,-,-,TRBV28,TGTGCCAGCACCTCACGAGGGAGGGGTGACACTGAAGCTTTCTTT,CASTSRGRGDTEAFF
TRBJ2-2,few,-,TRBV14,TGTGCCAGCAGCCAAGATAGGGGAACCGGGGAGCTGTTTTTT,CASSQDRGTGELFF
TRBJ2-7,-,TRBD1,TRBV6-1,TGTGCCAGCAGTGAAGGACAGGGGGTCTACGAGCAGTACTTC,CASSEGQGVYEQYF
TRBJ2-4,-,TRBD2,TRBV29-1,TGCAGCGTTGGGACTAGCGGAAACATTCAGTACTTC,CSVGTSGNIQYF
TRBJ1-6,-,-,TRBV14,TGTGCCAGCAGCCAATTTGGCAGGGGACAAGATTCACCCCTCCACTTT,CASSQFGRGQDSPLHF
TRBJ1-1,-,-,TRBV7-8,TGTGCCAGCAGCTTAGGAATCTGGGACACTCAAGCTTTCTTT,CASSLGIWDTQAFF
TRBJ1-2,medium-sized,-,TRBV27,TGTGCCAGCAGCCTTTCCGGGGGGCTCTATGGCTACACCTTC,CASSLSGGLYGYTF
TRBJ2-5,few,TRBD2,TRBV15,TGTGCCACCAGCAGAGATGGGGCGGGGGGCGTGGAGACCCAGTACTTC,CATSRDGAGGVETQYF
TRBJ2-1,-,-,TRBV14,TGTGCCAGCGGCAGGGTTAGTGGACACAATGAGCAGTTCTTC,CASGRVSGHNEQFF
TRBJ2-1,-,TRBD1,TRBV29-1,TGCAGCGTTACGGACAGGGCCTACAATGAGCAGTTCTTC,CSVTDRAYNEQFF
TRBJ1-4,few,-,TRBV11-1,TGTGCCAGCAGCTTACAAGGGAAGGGTGAAAAACTGTTTTTT,CASSLQGKGEKLFF
TRBJ1-4,-,TRBD1,TRBV7-9,TGTGCCAGCAGCTTAGGTGGACAGGGTAAAGAAAAACTGTTTTTT,CASSLGGQGKEKLFF